Below, 22 T cell receptor beta chains from the same sample are listed, as sequenced in a study (dated by TCRdb to about 2015). Receptor libraries were prepared by 5' RACE. Instrument on record: Illumina MiSeq. TCRdb reworked the public reads: Q25 trimming with fastp, MiXCR clone assembly, productive beta chains retained. Under each unique CDR3 protein, matching rows form one entry showing the most common genes and DNA. Within this sample are about 61,000 distinct CDR3 sequences, with around 30% of them counted one time only. The ten largest clones take up over 2% of the sample. The sequenced material came from tumor-infiltrating naive CD4+ T cells sorted from the breast tumor. In the paper's terms, the cell subset or site label means: naive CD4+ T cells, CD4+CD45RA+CD25-. The receptor set was obtained from a female donor with breast cancer.

Here the CDR3 reads CASSQDGGTGREQYF. The DNA for the CDR3 is TGTGCCAGCAGCCAAGATGGGGGCACAGGTCGGGAGCAGTACTTC. V is TRBV4-2 and J is TRBJ2-7; D is perhaps TRBD1 (6 bases). CDR1 and CDR2 from the germline V gene are LGHNA and YNFKEQ. The CDR3 length is 15 residues. Trimming pared 0 bases from V and 7 bases from J, leaving 16 bases between.

This clonotype has at least ten counts. The chain combines TRBV20-1 with TRBJ1-1, with unresolved D. V was pared by 3 bases and J by 2 bases, with 16 bases between. The CDR3 has 15 amino acids. Per the germline V gene, CDR1 is DFQATT and CDR2 is SNEGSKA (reference sequence). The CDR3 loop reads CSASLQGSTNTEAFF. The DNA for the CDR3 is TGCAGTGCTAGTCTCCAAGGAAGCACCAACACTGAAGCTTTCTTT.

This clonotype was counted at least ten times. The V call is TRBV5-1, the J call TRBJ2-3, with TRBD2 matching over 10 bases. V lost 1 base, J lost 2 bases, and 4 bases stayed unmatched. The V gene's germline CDR1 is SGHRS and CDR2 YFSETQ. The CDR3 sequence is 16 residues long. The CDR3 DNA is TGCGCCAGCAGCTTGAGGACTAGCGGAATCACAGATACGCAGTATTTT. Protein product: CASSLRTSGITDTQYF.

This sequence joins TRBV7-9 and TRBJ2-5; tentative D call: TRBD2 (5 bases). With 2 bases removed from V and 5 bases from J, the gap between germline ends came to 18 bases. The CDR3 spans 16 residues. Germline CDR1 reads SEHNR; CDR2 reads FQNEAQ (reference sequence). The CDR3 DNA sequence: TGTGCCAGCAGCTTATTATTCCGGGAAGGATTTGAGACCCAGTACTTC. Amino acid sequence: CASSLLFREGFETQYF.

Of note for this clonotype: A much larger clone lies one base from this, so it may be a read error. The rearrangement uses TRBV3-1 and TRBJ2-6; 8 bases are shared with TRBD2. This CDR3 contains 15 residues. Germline V gene sequence: CDR1 LGHDT, CDR2 YNNKEL (reference sequence). This CDR3 reads CVSASGGSGANVLTF. The CDR3 DNA follows: TGTGTCAGCGCCAGCGGGGGCTCTGGGGCCAACGTCCTGACTTTC.

This clonotype has more than one count but fewer than ten. The genes are TRBV30 and TRBJ2-2; the D is unclear. The germline gives CDR1 GTSNPN, CDR2 SVGIG (reference sequence). The V end was cut by 4 bases, the J end by 4 bases, with 13 bases between. This CDR3 spans 14 amino acids. The CDR3 spells CAWTARASTGELFF. Here the CDR3 DNA reads TGTGCCTGGACGGCTCGGGCTTCCACCGGGGAGCTGTTTTTT.

On this clonotype: A clone one base away is much larger, so this may be a read error. V and J are TRBV7-2 and TRBJ2-7, with unresolved D. With 4 bases removed from V and 8 bases from J, the gap between germline ends came to 15 bases. There are 13 residues in the CDR3. The germline V gene has CDR1 SGHTA and CDR2 FQGNSA. The CDR3 region has the DNA TGTGCCAGCAGCTACGGGTATCTTGGGAAGCAGTACTTC. Protein: CASSYGYLGKQYF.

This rearrangement joins TRBV4-1 to TRBJ2-1, with 7 bases that match TRBD1. CDR1 and CDR2 (germline): MGHRA, YSYEKL. This CDR3 has 19 amino acids. After removal of 4 bases from V and 2 bases from J, the junction contained 17 bases not matched to a gene. CDR3 amino acids: CASSLRGTSGGWTYNEQFF. CDR3 sequence (DNA): TGCGCCAGCAGCCTAAGAGGAACATCAGGGGGTTGGACCTACAATGAGCAGTTCTTC.

This clonotype was counted many times. The V call is TRBV27, the J call TRBJ1-3, with D unresolved. This CDR3 is 14 amino acids long. CDR1 and CDR2 from the germline V gene are MNHEY and SMNVEV (reference sequence). V was clipped by 2 bases and J by 1 base, with 6 bases between them. CDR3 residues: CASSLRQSGNTIYF. CDR3 sequence (DNA): TGTGCCAGCAGTTTACGGCAGTCTGGAAACACCATATATTTT.

Notes on this clonotype: The CDR3 end shows no conserved phenylalanine or tryptophan, and so a read error is likely. V and J are TRBV10-1 and TRBJ1-1; tentatively, D is TRBD1 (5 bases). The V end was cut by 5 bases, the J end by 1 base, with 8 bases between. Germline V lookup: CDR1 WNHNN, CDR2 SYGVQD (reference sequence). The CDR3 runs to 13 residues. The CDR3: CASSLTENTEAFL. In DNA, the CDR3 is TGCGCCAGCAGTCTGACAGAGAACACTGAAGCTTTCCTT.

For the CDR3, the DNA is TGTGCCAGTACCCGCTGGACTAGCGGATACAATGAGCAGTTCTTC. Translated: CASTRWTSGYNEQFF. The chain couples TRBV19 to TRBJ2-1, with 10 bases aligning to TRBD2. CDR1 and CDR2 from the germline V gene are LNHDA and SQIVND (reference sequence). This CDR3 is built from 15 residues. V shed 7 bases, J shed 4 bases, and the junction held 7 bases outside the gene matches.

This clonotype was counted only a few times. Here the CDR3 DNA reads TGTGCCAGCAGCCTCGGAGGGGAAAAGACCCAGTACTTC. Its translation is CASSLGGEKTQYF. The chain links TRBV5-4 to TRBJ2-5; a weak D match, TRBD2 (6 bases). CDR3 length: 13 amino acids. From germline, CDR1 is SGHNT and CDR2 YYREEE (reference sequence). Trimming removed 4 bases from V and 6 bases from J, with 13 bases in between.

This clonotype was seen more than once but under ten times. The rearrangement uses TRBV20-1 and TRBJ2-5; the D gene is possibly TRBD2 (6 bases). CDR1 is DFQATT and CDR2 is SNEGSKA in the germline V gene (reference sequence). The CDR3 has 15 amino acids. Trimming took 3 bases from V and 10 from J, leaving 24 bases between them. CDR3 DNA sequence: TGCAGTGCTAGTACCCACCTGGGCACACAAGCGGGCCAGTACTTC. It yields the protein CSASTHLGTQAGQYF.

The sample holds a few counts of this clonotype. The gene calls are TRBV5-1 and TRBJ1-1; 7 bases match TRBD1. CDR1 is SGHRS, CDR2 YFSETQ, per germline. The V and J ends lost 0 bases and 1 base, in that order; junction bases with no gene match: 0. This CDR3 contains 14 residues. As DNA, the CDR3 is TGCGCCAGCAGCTTGGACAGGGGGAACACTGAAGCTTTCTTT. It yields the protein CASSLDRGNTEAFF.

This clonotype was recorded a few times. The chain joins TRBV5-1 to TRBJ2-5, with TRBD2 matching over 8 bases. The germline V gene has CDR1 SGHRS and CDR2 YFSETQ. The ends lost 7 bases at V and 5 bases at J; junction bases unmatched: 13. This CDR3 has 15 amino acids. CDR3: CASHSGTAGVETQYF. DNA of the CDR3: TGCGCCAGCCACTCCGGAACAGCGGGGGTGGAGACCCAGTACTTC.

The chain employs TRBV20-1 and TRBJ2-7; 8 bases match TRBD2. Trimming cost V 6 bases and J 3 bases; bases outside gene matches: 7. CDR1 and CDR2 from the germline V gene are DFQATT and SNEGSKA (reference sequence). The CDR3 runs to 13 residues. The CDR3 loop reads CSAILAENYEQYF. The CDR3 DNA reads as TGCAGTGCAATACTAGCGGAAAACTACGAGCAGTACTTC.

CDR3 bases: TGCAGTGCTAGTCAAACAAGCGGGAGTCTATCTGTGGAGCAGTACTTC. This sequence encodes CSASQTSGSLSVEQYF. The rearrangement joins TRBV20-1 to TRBJ2-7, with 8 positions matching TRBD2. The CDR3 is 16 residues long. J was trimmed by 7 bases and V by 3 bases; bases with no gene match: 17. CDR1 is DFQATT and CDR2 is SNEGSKA in the germline V gene (reference sequence).

This clonotype was observed at least ten times. This rearrangement joins TRBV10-3 to TRBJ1-1; 7 nucleotides match TRBD1. The CDR3 has 15 amino acids. Germline assignment: CDR1 ENHRY and CDR2 SYGVKD. V trimming: 10 bases; J trimming: 2 bases; junction bases outside the gene matches: 13. In nucleotides, the CDR3 is TGTGCCACGAGAGTGGCGGACAGGCGAAACACTGAAGCTTTCTTT. Protein product: CATRVADRRNTEAFF.

Only a few counts were recorded for this clonotype. The chain employs TRBV6-6 and TRBJ1-5, with 8 bases fitting TRBD1. Germline V gene lookup returns CDR1 MNHNY and CDR2 SVGAGI (reference sequence). This CDR3 spans 15 amino acids. With 10 bases clipped from V and 0 bases from J, the junction kept 8 bases outside the gene matches. This CDR3 is CATSTGVYSNQPQHF. DNA for the CDR3: TGTGCCACCTCGACAGGGGTTTATAGCAATCAGCCCCAGCATTTT.

This clonotype has only one observation. CDR3: CASSSEGPQHF. As DNA, the CDR3 is TGTGCCAGCAGCTCGGAGGGGCCCCAGCATTTT. The chain carries TRBV7-9 and TRBJ1-5, with D uncertain. CDR3 size: 11 residues. Germline V gene data show CDR1 as SEHNR and CDR2 as FQNEAQ (reference sequence). V was cut by 4 bases and J by 9 bases, with 7 bases left in between. Based on the CDR3 plus reference TRBV7-9 and TRBJ1-5, the full variable domain is DTGVSQNPRHKITKRGQNVTFRCDPISEHNRLYWYRQTLGQGPEFLTYFQNEAQLEKSRLLSDRFSAERPKGSFSTLEIQRTEQGDSAMYLCASSSEGPQHFGDGTRLSIL.

This clonotype was counted a few times. The rearrangement links TRBV15 to TRBJ1-3; D not certain. The CDR3 length is 15 residues. Deletions cut 1 base from V and 4 bases from J, with 11 bases between. Germline V gives CDR1 LNHNV, CDR2 YYDKDF (reference sequence). The DNA of the CDR3 is TGTGCCACCAGCAGAGCCTTCGGGTCAGGAAACACCATATATTTT. It specifies CATSRAFGSGNTIYF.

By sample fraction, this clonotype is medium-sized (0.01 to 0.1%). The chain couples TRBV6-6 to TRBJ1-1; D not resolved. V was clipped by 3 bases and J by 1 base, with 6 bases between them. The CDR3 has 13 residues. Germline CDR1 MNHNY, CDR2 SVGAGI (reference sequence). The CDR3 loop reads CASSYHPNTEAFF. As DNA, the CDR3 is TGTGCCAGCAGTTATCACCCGAACACTGAAGCTTTCTTT.